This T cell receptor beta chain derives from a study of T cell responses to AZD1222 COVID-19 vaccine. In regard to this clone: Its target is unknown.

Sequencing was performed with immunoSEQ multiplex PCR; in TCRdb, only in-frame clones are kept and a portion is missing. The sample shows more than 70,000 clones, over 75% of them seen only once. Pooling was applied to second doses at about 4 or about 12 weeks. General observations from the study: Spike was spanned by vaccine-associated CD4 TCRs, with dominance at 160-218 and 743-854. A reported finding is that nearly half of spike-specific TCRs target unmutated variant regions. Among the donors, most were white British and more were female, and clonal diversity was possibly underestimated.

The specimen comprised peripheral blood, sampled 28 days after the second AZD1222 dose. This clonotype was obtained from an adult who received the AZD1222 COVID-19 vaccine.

CDR3 region: CASSYSGPRDLQPQHF. The DNA for the CDR3 is TGTGCCAGCAGTTACTCAGGCCCCAGGGACCTACAGCCCCAGCATTTT. The chain links TRBV6-6 to TRBJ1-5, with a weak D call TRBD1 (5 bases). Germline V gene sequence: CDR1 MNHNY, CDR2 SVGAGI (reference sequence). The CDR3 is made up of 16 amino acids. V lost 0 bases, J lost 7 bases, and 16 bases lay in between.